This TCR beta chain was obtained from a study of early T cells in non-severe SARS-CoV-2 infection. As for the study in general: Unpaired chains resulted from sequencing bulk RNA of unsorted whole blood.

This CDR3 has 18 amino acids. Germline-derived CDR1 and CDR2 are LGHNA and YNFKEQ. V lost 4 bases and J lost 6, with 28 bases in between. Attachment of unique molecular identifiers was made to individual cDNA molecules. TCRdb itself ran the 5' RACE reads through MiXCR, one entry per CDR3 protein. This table holds approximately 69,000 distinct CDR3 sequences, 10% to 12% found once. This clonotype was counted only a few times. Source: whole blood, taken at baseline. The gene calls are TRBV4-2 and TRBJ2-7, with D unclear. The TCR comes from an adult who was a healthcare worker with PCR-confirmed SARS-CoV-2 infection or an uninfected control (not recorded which). The CDR3, as DNA: TGTGCCAGCAGCCTCTCGCCGCGGCTGAACAAATTACCCCGCGAGCAGTACTTC. Its translation: CASSLSPRLNKLPREQYF.